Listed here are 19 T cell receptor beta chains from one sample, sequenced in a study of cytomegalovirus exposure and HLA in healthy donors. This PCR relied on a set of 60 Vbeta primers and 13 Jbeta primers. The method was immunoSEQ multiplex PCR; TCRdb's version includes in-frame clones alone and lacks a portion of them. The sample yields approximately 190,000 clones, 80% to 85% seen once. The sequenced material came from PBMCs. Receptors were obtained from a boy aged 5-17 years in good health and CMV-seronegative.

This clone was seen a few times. The chain's CDR3 is CASSSQSRDRGLYGYTF. In nucleotides, the CDR3 is TGTGCCAGCAGCTCACAGTCCCGGGACAGGGGGTTGTATGGCTACACCTTC. The chain joins TRBV27 to TRBJ1-2; the match to TRBD1 covers 11 bases. This CDR3 comprises 17 residues. V shed 6 bases, J shed 5 bases, and the junction held 14 bases outside the gene matches. Germline CDR1 MNHEY, CDR2 SMNVEV (reference sequence).

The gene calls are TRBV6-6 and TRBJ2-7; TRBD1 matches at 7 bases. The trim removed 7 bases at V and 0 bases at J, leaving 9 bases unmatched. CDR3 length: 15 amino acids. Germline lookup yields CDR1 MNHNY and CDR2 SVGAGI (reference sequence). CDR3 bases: TGTGCCAGCACCCTAGGGGGCGCGGGCTCCTACGAGCAGTACTTC. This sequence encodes CASTLGGAGSYEQYF.

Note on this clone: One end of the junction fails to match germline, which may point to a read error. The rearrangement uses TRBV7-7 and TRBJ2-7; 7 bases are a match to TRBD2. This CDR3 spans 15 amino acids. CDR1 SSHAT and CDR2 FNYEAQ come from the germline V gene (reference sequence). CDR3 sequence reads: CASSLELADLGEQYF. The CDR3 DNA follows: TGTGCTAGCAGCTTAGAGCTAGCGGATTTGGGCGAGCAGTACTTC.

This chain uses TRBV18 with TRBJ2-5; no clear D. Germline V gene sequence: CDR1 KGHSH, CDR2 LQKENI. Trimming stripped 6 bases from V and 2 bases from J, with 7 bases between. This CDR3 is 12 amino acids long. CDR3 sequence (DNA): TGTGCCAGCTCGCCTAAACAAGAGACCCAGTACTTC. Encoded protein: CASSPKQETQYF.

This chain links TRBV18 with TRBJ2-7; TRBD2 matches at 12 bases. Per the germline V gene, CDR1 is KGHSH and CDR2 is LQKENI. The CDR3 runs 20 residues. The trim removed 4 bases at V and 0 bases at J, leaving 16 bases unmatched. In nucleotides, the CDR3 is TGTGCCAGCTCACTGTGGGGGGCGCAGGGACTAGCGGGCCCCTCCTACGAGCAGTACTTC. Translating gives CASSLWGAQGLAGPSYEQYF.

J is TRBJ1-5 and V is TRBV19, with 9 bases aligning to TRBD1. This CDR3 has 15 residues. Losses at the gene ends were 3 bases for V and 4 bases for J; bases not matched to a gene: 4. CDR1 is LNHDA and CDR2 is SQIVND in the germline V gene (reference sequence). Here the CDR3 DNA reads TGTGCCAGTAGTATTCACGGACAGGGGAATCAGCCCCAGCATTTT. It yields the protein CASSIHGQGNQPQHF.

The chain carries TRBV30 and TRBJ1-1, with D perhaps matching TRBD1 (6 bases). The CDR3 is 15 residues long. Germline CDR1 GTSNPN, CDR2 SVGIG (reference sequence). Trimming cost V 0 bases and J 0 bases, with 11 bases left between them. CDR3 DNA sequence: TGTGCCTGGAGTGTATTTGCAGGGGTGAACACTGAAGCTTTCTTT. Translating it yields CAWSVFAGVNTEAFF.

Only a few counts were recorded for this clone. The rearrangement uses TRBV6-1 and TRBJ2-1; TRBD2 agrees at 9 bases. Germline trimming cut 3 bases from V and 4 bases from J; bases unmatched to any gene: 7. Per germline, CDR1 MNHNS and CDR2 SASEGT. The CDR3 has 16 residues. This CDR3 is CASSEATSGFYNEQFF. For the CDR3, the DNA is TGTGCCAGCAGTGAGGCTACTAGCGGGTTTTACAATGAGCAGTTCTTC.

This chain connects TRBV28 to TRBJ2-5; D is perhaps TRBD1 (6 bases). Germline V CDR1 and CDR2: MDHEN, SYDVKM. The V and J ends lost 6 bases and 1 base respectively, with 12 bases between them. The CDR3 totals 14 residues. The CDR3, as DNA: TGTGCCAGCAGCTATACAGGGTCCCAAGAGACCCAGTACTTC. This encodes CASSYTGSQETQYF.

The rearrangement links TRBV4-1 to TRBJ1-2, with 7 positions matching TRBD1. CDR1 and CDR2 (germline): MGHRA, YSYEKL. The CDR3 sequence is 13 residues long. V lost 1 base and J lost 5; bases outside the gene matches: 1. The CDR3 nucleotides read TGCGCCAGCAGCCAAGGACAGGGATATGGCTACACCTTC. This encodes CASSQGQGYGYTF.

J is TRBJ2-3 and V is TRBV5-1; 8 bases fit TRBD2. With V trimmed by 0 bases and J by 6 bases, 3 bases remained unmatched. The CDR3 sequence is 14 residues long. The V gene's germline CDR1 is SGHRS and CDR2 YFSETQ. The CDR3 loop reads CASSLEGLGDTQYF. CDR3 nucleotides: TGCGCCAGCAGCTTGGAGGGACTAGGTGATACGCAGTATTTT.

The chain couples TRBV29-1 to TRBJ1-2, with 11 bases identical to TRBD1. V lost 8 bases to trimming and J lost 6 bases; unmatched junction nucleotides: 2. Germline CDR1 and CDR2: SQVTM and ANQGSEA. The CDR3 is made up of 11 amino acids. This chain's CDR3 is CSLGQGDGYTF. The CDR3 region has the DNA TGCAGCCTGGGACAGGGGGATGGCTACACCTTC.

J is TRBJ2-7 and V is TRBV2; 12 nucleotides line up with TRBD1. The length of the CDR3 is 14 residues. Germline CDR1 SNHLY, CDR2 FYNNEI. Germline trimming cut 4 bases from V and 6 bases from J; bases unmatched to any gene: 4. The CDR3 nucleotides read TGTGCCAGCAGTGCGGGACAGGGGGCTGCCGAGCAGTACTTC. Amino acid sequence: CASSAGQGAAEQYF.

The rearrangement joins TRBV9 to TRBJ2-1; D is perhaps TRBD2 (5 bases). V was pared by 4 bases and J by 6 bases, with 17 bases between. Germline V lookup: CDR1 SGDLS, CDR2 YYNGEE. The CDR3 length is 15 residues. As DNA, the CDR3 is TGTGCCAGCAGCTCCTCGGGGAACCGTGGCAATGAGCAGTTCTTC. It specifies CASSSSGNRGNEQFF.

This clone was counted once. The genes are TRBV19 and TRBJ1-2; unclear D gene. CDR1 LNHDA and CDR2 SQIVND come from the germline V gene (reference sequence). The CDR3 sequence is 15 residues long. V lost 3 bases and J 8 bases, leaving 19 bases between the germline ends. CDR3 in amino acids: CASSILQRAGGGYTF. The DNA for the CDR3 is TGTGCCAGTAGTATTCTGCAACGGGCTGGCGGGGGCTACACCTTC.

The CDR3 DNA reads as TGTGCCAGCAGCCCCCGTGGGGGCCCCCAAGAGACCCAGTACTTC. Protein: CASSPRGGPQETQYF. The chain employs TRBV9 and TRBJ2-5; D perhaps matches TRBD1 (6 bases). The CDR3 is 15 amino acids. The germline CDR1 and CDR2 sequences are SGDLS and YYNGEE. V gave up 4 bases and J gave up 1 base, with 14 bases separating them.

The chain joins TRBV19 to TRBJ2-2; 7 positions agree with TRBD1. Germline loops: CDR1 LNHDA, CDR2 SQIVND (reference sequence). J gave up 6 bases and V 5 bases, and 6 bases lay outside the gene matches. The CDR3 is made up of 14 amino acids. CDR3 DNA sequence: TGTGCCAGTAGTGTTAGGGGGCCACCCGGGGAGCTGTTTTTT. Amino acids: CASSVRGPPGELFF.

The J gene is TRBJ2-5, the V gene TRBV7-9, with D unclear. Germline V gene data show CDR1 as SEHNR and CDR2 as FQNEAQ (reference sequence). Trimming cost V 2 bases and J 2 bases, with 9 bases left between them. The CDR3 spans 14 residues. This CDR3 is CASSLKAVQETQYF. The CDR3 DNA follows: TGTGCCAGCAGCTTAAAGGCGGTTCAAGAGACCCAGTACTTC.

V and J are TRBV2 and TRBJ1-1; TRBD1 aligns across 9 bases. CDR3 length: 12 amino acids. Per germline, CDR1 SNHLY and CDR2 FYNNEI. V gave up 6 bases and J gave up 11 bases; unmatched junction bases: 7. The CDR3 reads CASRKDRGGAFF. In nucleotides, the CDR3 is TGTGCCAGCAGGAAGGACAGGGGAGGCGCTTTCTTT.